The next 26 T cell receptor beta chains were all read from a single sample in a study of identical twins. MiXCR, applied by TCRdb to the 5' RACE reads, yields one record per CDR3 protein. The sample carries roughly 500,000 distinct CDR3 sequences, 22% recorded once. The sample was also linked to a second study, of T cells expressing NK-cell markers.

The sequenced material came from CD4+ T cells sorted from blood. The receptors were gathered from a woman under 30 in good health.

This clonotype was seen many times. J is TRBJ1-1 and V is TRBV5-1; D remains ambiguous. The CDR3 sequence is 13 residues long. The V gene's germline CDR1 is SGHRS and CDR2 YFSETQ. V was cut by 5 bases and J by 0 bases, with 8 bases left in between. In DNA form, the CDR3 reads TGCGCCAGCAGGATTCCCTTGAACACTGAAGCTTTCTTT. This encodes CASRIPLNTEAFF. The full variable domain, rest sourced from reference TRBV5-1 and TRBJ1-1, is KAGVTQTPRYLIKTRGQQVTLSCSPISGHRSVSWYQQTPGQGLQFLFEYFSETQRNKGNFPGRFSGRQFSNSRSEMNVSTLELGDSALYLCASRIPLNTEAFFGQGTRLTVV.

This chain uses TRBV7-9 with TRBJ1-6; D is unresolved. The V and J ends lost 5 bases and 0 bases respectively, with 14 bases between them. Germline assignment: CDR1 SEHNR and CDR2 FQNEAQ (reference sequence). The CDR3 totals 17 residues. The CDR3 nucleotides are TGTGCCAGCAGCCCGCGGAGCCATAGCTCCTATAATTCACCCCTCCACTTT. This sequence encodes CASSPRSHSSYNSPLHF.

This clonotype was seen many times. This chain connects TRBV28 to TRBJ2-1, with TRBD1 as a possible D gene (6 bases). V lost 7 bases, J lost 9 bases, and 19 bases lay in between. From germline, CDR1 is MDHEN and CDR2 SYDVKM. The CDR3 loop spans 14 amino acids. The CDR3 nucleotides are TGTGCCAGCATTAAAGGGGGACACCCCCTTGAGCAGTTCTTC. Protein: CASIKGGHPLEQFF.

CDR3 loop: CASSPLGTGTVEAFF. In DNA, the CDR3 is TGTGCCAGCTCACCCCTTGGGACAGGAACAGTTGAAGCTTTCTTT. The chain combines TRBV18 with TRBJ1-1; TRBD1 agrees at 8 bases. Trimming cost V 3 bases and J 7 bases; bases outside gene matches: 10. Germline V CDR1 and CDR2: KGHSH, LQKENI. The CDR3 is made up of 15 amino acids.

V gene TRBV6-5 combines with J gene TRBJ2-7; 11 bases line up with TRBD2. Trimming cost V 2 bases and J 4 bases; bases outside gene matches: 7. The germline CDR1 and CDR2 sequences are MNHEY and SVGAGI. This CDR3 comprises 16 residues. The CDR3 bases are TGTGCCAGCAGTTACGGGACGGCTAGCGGGGGGTACGAGCAGTACTTC. Protein: CASSYGTASGGYEQYF.

V is TRBV6-1 and J is TRBJ2-3, with D possibly being TRBD1 or TRBD2 (5 bases each). The CDR3 runs to 13 residues. The V end lost 9 bases, the J end lost 7 bases, and 17 bases lay between the germline ends. The germline V gene encodes CDR1 MNHNS and CDR2 SASEGT. The CDR3 region is CASRPGAVNTQYF. The CDR3 DNA sequence: TGTGCCAGTCGACCCGGGGCCGTTAATACGCAGTATTTT.

The V gene is TRBV10-2, the J gene TRBJ2-7, with TRBD1 matching 7 bases. The CDR3 length is 13 residues. Trimming cost V 6 bases and J 6 bases; bases outside gene matches: 8. Germline values: CDR1 WSHSY, CDR2 SAAADI. The CDR3 loop reads CASSGYRDSEQYF. In nucleotides, the CDR3 is TGCGCCAGCAGCGGGTACCGGGACAGCGAGCAGTACTTC.

The rearrangement uses TRBV6-2 or TRBV6-3 and TRBJ2-7, with 8 bases fitting TRBD1. Germline-derived CDR1 and CDR2 are MNHEY and SVGEGT. The CDR3 is 13 residues long. V lost 7 bases, J lost 4 bases, and 6 bases stayed unmatched. The CDR3 sequence: CASTAGGLYEQYF. The CDR3 nucleotides read TGTGCCAGCACCGCAGGGGGCTTGTACGAGCAGTACTTC.

The rearrangement links TRBV20-1 to TRBJ2-5; weak D call: TRBD2 (5 bases). The CDR3 extends over 12 amino acids. Trimming stripped 4 bases from V and 7 bases from J, with 13 bases between. The V gene's germline CDR1 is DFQATT and CDR2 SNEGSKA (reference sequence). CDR3 DNA: TGCAGTGCTAAACTGGGAGCACGGACCCAGTACTTC. Protein product: CSAKLGARTQYF.

The chain couples TRBV12-3 or TRBV12-4 to TRBJ1-2; 11 nucleotides agree with TRBD1. CDR3 length: 15 residues. After removal of 3 bases from V and 8 bases from J, the junction contained 8 bases not matched to a gene. This CDR3 is CASSFLGQGALGYTF. CDR3 in DNA: TGTGCCAGCAGTTTCCTCGGACAGGGGGCCCTAGGCTACACCTTC.

This chain connects TRBV5-1 to TRBJ2-1; D is unclear. The germline CDR1 and CDR2 sequences are SGHRS and YFSETQ. CDR3 length: 13 residues. The V and J ends lost 2 bases and 7 bases respectively, with 10 bases between them. This CDR3 is CASSFRVVNEQFF. DNA of the CDR3: TGCGCCAGCAGCTTTCGGGTCGTAAATGAGCAGTTCTTC.

The rearrangement joins TRBV20-1 to TRBJ2-1, with 7 bases matching TRBD2. Germline-derived CDR1 and CDR2 are DFQATT and SNEGSKA (reference sequence). V shed 5 bases, J shed 6 bases, and the junction held 10 bases outside the gene matches. The CDR3 has 14 amino acids. This CDR3 is CSAVGRGKGNEQFF. CDR3 sequence (DNA): TGCAGTGCTGTGGGGCGGGGGAAGGGCAATGAGCAGTTCTTC.

The rearrangement links TRBV10-3 to TRBJ1-6; 9 bases line up with TRBD1. After removal of 3 bases from V and 7 bases from J, the junction contained 7 bases not matched to a gene. CDR3 length: 16 amino acids. Looked up from germline, CDR1 is ENHRY and CDR2 is SYGVKD. The DNA of the CDR3 is TGTGCCATCAGTGACCCGGGACAGGGACTAAATTCACCCCTCCACTTT. Translation gives CAISDPGQGLNSPLHF.

This clonotype has just a few counts. V gene TRBV20-1 combines with J gene TRBJ2-1; D uncertain. CDR3 size: 13 residues. V lost 1 base and J lost 5, with 9 bases in between. Germline CDR1 reads DFQATT; CDR2 reads SNEGSKA (reference sequence). The CDR3 loop reads CSARGARDNEQFF. The CDR3 DNA is TGCAGTGCTAGAGGGGCCCGGGACAATGAGCAGTTCTTC.

This clonotype was picked up many times. This chain links TRBV20-1 with TRBJ1-6; tentative D call: TRBD1 (6 bases). This CDR3 contains 15 residues. Germline V gives CDR1 DFQATT, CDR2 SNEGSKA (reference sequence). V lost 0 bases to trimming and J lost 7 bases, with 13 bases between them. The DNA of the CDR3 is TGCAGTGCTAGAGATGCAGGACAGAGCAATTCACCCCTCCACTTT. Its translation: CSARDAGQSNSPLHF.

This clonotype has ten or more counts. The gene calls are TRBV29-1 and TRBJ2-7; D not resolved. The V gene's germline CDR1 is SQVTM and CDR2 ANQGSEA. The CDR3 runs 9 residues. The CDR3, as DNA: TGCAGGGTAGGTCACGAGCAGTACTTC. Translating gives CRVGHEQYF.

The rearrangement joins TRBV10-3 to TRBJ2-1; TRBD2 matches at 11 bases. CDR3 length: 18 residues. Trimming removed 10 bases from V and 5 bases from J; junction bases left unmatched: 19. The germline V gene has CDR1 ENHRY and CDR2 SYGVKD. The CDR3 reads CASRSRLAGILGDNEQFF. Written as DNA, the CDR3 is TGTGCCAGCAGGAGCCGACTAGCGGGAATACTAGGGGACAATGAGCAGTTCTTC.

This clonotype was observed many times. The CDR3 region is CASSSSFSGYSYEQYF. As DNA, the CDR3 is TGCGCCAGCAGCTCCTCCTTTAGCGGATACTCCTACGAGCAGTACTTC. V gene TRBV5-1 combines with J gene TRBJ2-7; tentatively, D is TRBD2 (6 bases). Germline values: CDR1 SGHRS, CDR2 YFSETQ. V shed 3 bases and J shed 0 bases, with 16 bases lying between them. CDR3 length: 16 amino acids.

The chain joins TRBV12-1 to TRBJ1-4. TRBV12-1 is given as a pseudogene. The CDR3 loop spans 10 amino acids. The CDR3 DNA is TGTGCCACCCTCCAAGGCGAACTGTTTTTT. It encodes CATLQGELFF.

This clonotype appeared a few times. The chain is built from TRBV5-1 and TRBJ2-1, with D maybe TRBD2 (6 bases). CDR1 SGHRS and CDR2 YFSETQ come from the germline V gene. The V gene lost 2 bases and the J gene lost 3 bases, with 6 bases spanning the gap. The CDR3 has 13 residues. CDR3 amino acids: CASSFSGYNEQFF. CDR3 bases: TGCGCCAGCAGCTTTAGCGGCTACAATGAGCAGTTCTTC.

The sample holds a few counts of this clonotype. The V call is TRBV10-3, the J call TRBJ1-1; D not certain. The CDR3 has 15 amino acids. Per the germline V gene, CDR1 is ENHRY and CDR2 is SYGVKD. Trimming pared 0 bases from V and 3 bases from J, leaving 11 bases between. CDR3 nucleotides: TGTGCCATCAGTGAGTCCCGTTCGTATGACACTGAAGCTTTCTTT. Encoded protein: CAISESRSYDTEAFF.

This clonotype was seen a handful of times. The chain employs TRBV15 and TRBJ2-1; 7 positions agree with TRBD2. In germline, CDR1 is LNHNV, CDR2 YYDKDF (reference sequence). The junction had 6 bases not matched to a gene; V was cut back by 0 bases and J by 4 bases. The CDR3 covers 16 residues. The CDR3 here is CATSRDLLAAYNEQFF. The CDR3 nucleotides read TGTGCCACCAGCAGAGATCTCCTAGCGGCATACAATGAGCAGTTCTTC.

This clonotype was picked up many times. The gene calls are TRBV20-1 and TRBJ2-3; 7 bases are a match to TRBD2. Per the germline V gene, CDR1 is DFQATT and CDR2 is SNEGSKA (reference sequence). V shed 4 bases, J shed 0 bases, and the junction held 4 bases outside the gene matches. The length of the CDR3 is 14 residues. The CDR3 DNA is TGCAGTGCTACTAGCGGTGTTAGCACAGATACGCAGTATTTT. Its translation is CSATSGVSTDTQYF.

The chain uses TRBV12-3 or TRBV12-4 and TRBJ1-6; D ambiguous. Trimming removed 7 bases at V and 14 bases at J, with 18 bases between. CDR3 length: 13 residues. The CDR3 DNA reads TGTGCCAGCACTCCCGCGGGGTTACTGACCCTCCACTTT. It is translated as CASTPAGLLTLHF.

This clonotype was counted only a few times. V gene TRBV6-5 combines with J gene TRBJ1-1; D uncertain. This CDR3 has 15 amino acids. CDR1 and CDR2 (germline): MNHEY, SVGAGI. Trimming took off 2 bases at V and 1 base at J, with 11 bases between the two ends. The CDR3 DNA follows: TGTGCCAGCAGTTACCCAGGCACGAGGAACACTGAAGCTTTCTTT. The encoded protein is CASSYPGTRNTEAFF.

This chain links TRBV29-1 with TRBJ1-1; no clear D gene. The V gene lost 1 base and the J gene lost 1 base, with 10 bases spanning the gap. This CDR3 is 14 amino acids long. Germline V gene data show CDR1 as SQVTM and CDR2 as ANQGSEA. DNA of the CDR3: TGCAGCGTTGAAGGTAATGGGCGGAACACTGAAGCTTTCTTT. Translated: CSVEGNGRNTEAFF.